Below, 32 T cell receptor beta chains from the same sample are listed, as sequenced in a study of T cell responses to AZD1222 COVID-19 vaccine. Profiling relied on immunoSEQ multiplex PCR, and the TCRdb table lists in-frame clones only, not all of them. The sample records about 160,000 clones, about nine tenths being singletons. Sample: peripheral blood, taken on day 0 of AZD1222 vaccination. The receptor source for this set is an adult in good health.

V and J are TRBV20-1 and TRBJ1-2, with D hard to call. The CDR3 sequence is 11 residues long. V lost 0 bases, J lost 8 bases, and 7 bases lay in between. The germline V gene has CDR1 DFQATT and CDR2 SNEGSKA (reference sequence). The CDR3 spells CSAREALGYTF. The DNA of the CDR3 is TGCAGTGCTAGAGAAGCATTGGGCTACACCTTC.

The chain uses TRBV4-3 and TRBJ1-1; no firm D call. The length of the CDR3 is 13 residues. Germline values: CDR1 LGHNA, CDR2 YSLEER. Trimming took off 2 bases at V and 1 base at J, with 5 bases between the two ends. The CDR3 nucleotides are TGCGCCAGCAGCCAACGCCAGAACACTGAAGCTTTCTTT. It yields the protein CASSQRQNTEAFF.

The CDR3 spells CASSSPTDRGQYF. CDR3 DNA: TGTGCCAGCAGCTCACCCACTGACAGGGGTCAGTACTTC. The chain links TRBV7-9 to TRBJ2-7; TRBD1 aligns across 8 bases. The germline gives CDR1 SEHNR, CDR2 FQNEAQ (reference sequence). This CDR3 is built from 13 residues. The junction had 9 bases not matched to a gene; V was cut back by 4 bases and J by 10 bases.

V gene TRBV27 combines with J gene TRBJ1-4; 7 bases are a match to TRBD1. The CDR3 is made up of 15 amino acids. Germline-derived CDR1 and CDR2 are MNHEY and SMNVEV (reference sequence). With 5 bases clipped from V and 4 bases from J, the junction kept 7 bases outside the gene matches. The CDR3 protein is CASSPRDRLNEKLFF. CDR3 coding DNA: TGTGCCAGCAGTCCTCGGGACAGACTTAATGAAAAACTGTTTTTT.

This rearrangement joins TRBV4-2 to TRBJ2-6; D tentatively fits TRBD1 or TRBD2 (5 bases each). This CDR3 has 19 residues. V was trimmed by 1 base and J by 1 base, leaving 17 bases between them. The germline CDR1 and CDR2 sequences are LGHNA and YNFKEQ. The CDR3 DNA reads as TGTGCCAGCAGCCAAGGGGATAGAGGGGAGCCGTCTGGGGCCAACGTCCTGACTTTC. Protein sequence: CASSQGDRGEPSGANVLTF.

Here the CDR3 DNA reads TGTGCCAGCAGTCAAGACAGACCCAATCAGCCCCAGCATTTT. It is translated as CASSQDRPNQPQHF. J is TRBJ1-5 and V is TRBV28; a possible D gene is TRBD1 (5 bases). Between the trimmed V and J ends, which lost 5 bases and 3 bases, there was a span of 11 bases. The CDR3 extends over 14 amino acids. CDR1 is MDHEN, CDR2 SYDVKM, per germline.

The rearrangement links TRBV4-3 to TRBJ1-6, with D possibly matching TRBD1 (6 bases). The CDR3 runs to 17 residues. V lost 1 base and J 9 bases, leaving 19 bases between the germline ends. Germline CDR1 and CDR2: LGHNA and YSLEER. The CDR3 DNA reads as TGCGCCAGCAGCCAAGCTTCCCGGGGGGCTATAGGTTCACCCCTCCACTTT. This sequence encodes CASSQASRGAIGSPLHF.

This chain links TRBV5-8 with TRBJ1-2; TRBD1 agrees at 7 bases. Germline V gene data show CDR1 as SGHTS and CDR2 as YDEGEE. V shed 4 bases and J 0 bases; nucleotides not matched to a gene: 3. The CDR3 is 14 amino acids. In DNA, the CDR3 is TGTGCCAGCAGCCGGGACAGAACTAACTATGGCTACACCTTC. Translating it yields CASSRDRTNYGYTF.

The chain is built from TRBV28 and TRBJ1-2, with a weak D call TRBD1 (6 bases). Germline assignment: CDR1 MDHEN and CDR2 SYDVKM. The CDR3 is 13 amino acids. The ends were cut back, 4 bases at V and 4 bases at J, with 10 bases in the middle. The CDR3 region is CASSSQGTYGYTF. CDR3 DNA sequence: TGTGCCAGCAGTTCACAGGGAACCTATGGCTACACCTTC.

This clone was found once. This chain joins TRBV7-3 and TRBJ1-1; the match to TRBD1 covers 9 bases. The junction had 2 bases not matched to a gene; V was cut back by 5 bases and J by 1 base. CDR1 SGHTA and CDR2 FQGTGA come from the germline V gene. The CDR3 is 14 residues long. The CDR3 here is CASSADRGNTEAFF. For the CDR3, the DNA is TGTGCCAGCAGCGCGGACAGGGGGAACACTGAAGCTTTCTTT.

This CDR3 is CASSSGGAGNSPLHF. The CDR3 nucleotides read TGTGCCAGCAGTTCAGGGGGGGCGGGGAATTCACCCCTCCACTTT. The chain is built from TRBV3-1 (or the pseudogene TRBV3-2) and TRBJ1-6; the match to TRBD1 covers 7 bases. This CDR3 is 15 amino acids long. Germline V gene data show CDR1 as LGHDT and CDR2 as YNNKEL (reference sequence). V was clipped by 6 bases and J by 7 bases; unmatched bases: 9.

This clone was recorded once. The V gene is TRBV12-3 or TRBV12-4, the J gene TRBJ1-4, with unresolved D. Between the trimmed V and J ends, which lost 8 bases and 5 bases, there was a span of 9 bases. The CDR3 runs 12 residues. CDR3 nucleotides: TGTGCCAGCGCCAGGCAGAATGAAAAACTGTTTTTT. Translation gives CASARQNEKLFF.

The count of this clone is one. The rearrangement uses TRBV30 and TRBJ2-1; possible D gene TRBD1, 6 bases. V lost 3 bases and J lost 10, with 7 bases in between. This CDR3 is 10 amino acids long. Germline loops: CDR1 GTSNPN, CDR2 SVGIG (reference sequence). The CDR3 sequence: CAWRGTEQFF. In DNA form, the CDR3 reads TGTGCCTGGAGGGGGACAGAGCAGTTCTTC.

The chain is built from TRBV6-2 or TRBV6-3 and TRBJ1-2; possibly TRBD1 for D (6 bases). The germline V and J ends were trimmed by 6 bases and 4 bases, with 27 bases remaining between them. The CDR3 covers 18 residues. Germline CDR1 and CDR2: MNHEY and SVGEGT. In DNA, the CDR3 is TGTGCCAGCAGCCCGAAGGGGGTGAGAAGGGGGTCCCTCTATGGCTACACCTTC. Encoded protein: CASSPKGVRRGSLYGYTF.

This clone has a count of ten or more. This rearrangement joins TRBV6-5 to TRBJ2-2, with D unclear. Per germline, CDR1 MNHEY and CDR2 SVGAGI. The V and J ends lost 7 bases and 4 bases respectively, with 10 bases between them. The CDR3 has 13 residues. The CDR3 is CASTGSPTGELFF. The CDR3 DNA reads TGTGCCAGCACTGGCAGCCCCACCGGGGAGCTGTTTTTT.

The rearrangement joins TRBV19 to TRBJ1-5; no reliable D call. Trimming cost V 1 base and J 0 bases, with 7 bases left between them. The CDR3 length is 15 residues. Germline V gives CDR1 LNHDA, CDR2 SQIVND (reference sequence). This chain's CDR3 is CASSIGTYSNQPQHF. In nucleotides, the CDR3 is TGTGCCAGTAGTATAGGAACTTATAGCAATCAGCCCCAGCATTTT.

The chain is built from TRBV28 and TRBJ1-1; D perhaps matches TRBD1 (6 bases). CDR1 MDHEN and CDR2 SYDVKM come from the germline V gene. The CDR3 length is 14 residues. V was clipped by 6 bases and J by 4 bases, with 15 bases between them. The CDR3 DNA sequence: TGTGCCAGCAGCCCTACAGGGTGGAGCACTGAAGCTTTCTTT. Its protein is CASSPTGWSTEAFF.

This chain links TRBV10-3 with TRBJ1-2; 7 bases fit TRBD1. Germline V gene data show CDR1 as ENHRY and CDR2 as SYGVKD. V lost 2 bases and J lost 8; bases outside the gene matches: 5. CDR3 length equals 13 residues. DNA for the CDR3: TGTGCCATCAGTGAGCCCAGGGGGGACGGCTACACCTTC. Protein product: CAISEPRGDGYTF.

This chain connects TRBV2 to TRBJ2-1; 9 nucleotides line up with TRBD2. V lost 10 bases and J lost 4; bases outside the gene matches: 5. The length of the CDR3 is 13 residues. Germline V gene data show CDR1 as SNHLY and CDR2 as FYNNEI. In DNA, the CDR3 is TGTGCCACAGGACTAGCGATGTACAATGAGCAGTTCTTC. This gives the protein CATGLAMYNEQFF.

The table lists this clone with a few counts. J is TRBJ2-5 and V is TRBV10-3; D may be TRBD1 (6 bases). Germline-derived CDR1 and CDR2 are ENHRY and SYGVKD. The length of the CDR3 is 15 residues. V was shortened by 0 bases and J by 5 bases, with 13 bases between the two germline ends. The CDR3: CAISESNRVGETQYF. The DNA for the CDR3 is TGTGCCATCAGTGAGTCCAACAGGGTGGGGGAGACCCAGTACTTC.

In its sample, this clone was seen once. V and J are TRBV6-6 and TRBJ2-7; TRBD1 matches at 7 bases. J was trimmed by 2 bases and V by 6 bases; bases with no gene match: 7. CDR3 length: 14 residues. Germline lookup yields CDR1 MNHNY and CDR2 SVGAGI (reference sequence). DNA of the CDR3: TGTGCCAGCAGCCTTTTGGGACAGCCCTACGAGCAGTACTTC. Translated: CASSLLGQPYEQYF.

The chain recombines TRBV27 with TRBJ2-1; the D gene is possibly TRBD2 (5 bases). Trimming removed 3 bases at V and 0 bases at J, with 12 bases between. The germline V gene has CDR1 MNHEY and CDR2 SMNVEV (reference sequence). This CDR3 region has 16 residues. In DNA form, the CDR3 reads TGTGCCAGCAGTTTGCCTAGCCATTCCTCCTACAATGAGCAGTTCTTC. Translation gives CASSLPSHSSYNEQFF.

The chain joins TRBV7-8 to TRBJ1-2; 7 nucleotides line up with TRBD1. The V gene's germline CDR1 is SGHVS and CDR2 FQNEAQ. CDR3 size: 13 residues. Trimming took 3 bases from V and 3 from J; bases not matched to a gene: 1. In nucleotides, the CDR3 is TGTGCCAGCAGCTTTGGGACAGACTATGGCTACACCTTC. Translation: CASSFGTDYGYTF.

The V call is TRBV25-1, the J call TRBJ2-5; maybe TRBD1 (5 bases). Germline values: CDR1 MGHDK, CDR2 SYGVNS. The germline V and J ends were trimmed by 3 bases and 5 bases, with 10 bases remaining between them. The CDR3 has 13 amino acids. As DNA, the CDR3 is TGTGCCAGCAGTGACAGGGCAGGGGAGACCCAGTACTTC. Translated, it gives CASSDRAGETQYF.

This sequence joins TRBV5-1 and TRBJ2-3, with D possibly TRBD2 on 5 matching bases. CDR3 length: 15 residues. The V gene lost 0 bases and the J gene lost 3 bases, with 11 bases spanning the gap. The germline V gene encodes CDR1 SGHRS and CDR2 YFSETQ. The DNA of the CDR3 is TGCGCCAGCAGCTTGGCCGGGGTGGGAACAGATACGCAGTATTTT. Its protein product is CASSLAGVGTDTQYF.

The V gene is TRBV7-9, the J gene TRBJ1-2; 7 bases agree with TRBD1. The germline gives CDR1 SEHNR, CDR2 FQNEAQ (reference sequence). V was clipped by 5 bases and J by 5 bases; unmatched bases: 8. CDR3 length: 14 residues. The CDR3 sequence: CASSITGAGYGYTF. CDR3 in DNA: TGTGCCAGCAGCATAACAGGGGCTGGGTATGGCTACACCTTC.

This clone was detected once. The rearrangement joins TRBV9 to TRBJ1-3, with 8 bases lining up with TRBD1. Trimming at V came to 4 bases and at J to 4 bases, leaving 4 bases not matched to a gene. The CDR3 consists of 14 residues. Germline values: CDR1 SGDLS, CDR2 YYNGEE. The DNA for the CDR3 is TGTGCCAGCAGCTCGACAGGGGTAGGAAACACCATATATTTT. It translates to CASSSTGVGNTIYF.

The CDR3 is CASQREEGEQYF. The CDR3 nucleotides are TGCGCCAGCCAGCGGGAGGAGGGCGAGCAGTACTTC. The chain uses TRBV5-1 and TRBJ2-7; TRBD2 aligns across 9 bases. The CDR3 runs 12 residues. Germline CDR1 and CDR2: SGHRS and YFSETQ. With 7 bases clipped from V and 6 bases from J, the junction kept 5 bases outside the gene matches.

This sequence joins TRBV5-4 and TRBJ2-5; the D call may be TRBD1 or TRBD2 (5 bases each). This CDR3 spans 16 amino acids. The ends were cut back, 5 bases at V and 1 base at J, with 18 bases in the middle. Germline CDR1 and CDR2: SGHNT and YYREEE (reference sequence). The CDR3 sequence is CASRRAGTLSQETQYF. The CDR3 DNA follows: TGTGCCAGCAGGCGTGCCGGGACCCTCTCCCAAGAGACCCAGTACTTC. Variable domain in full (rest from reference TRBV5-4 and TRBJ2-5): ETGVTQSPTHLIKTRGQQVTLRCSSQSGHNTVSWYQQALGQGPQFIFQYYREEENGRGNFPPRFSGLQFPNYSSELNVNALELDDSALYLCASRRAGTLSQETQYFGPGTRLLVL.

This sequence joins TRBV19 and TRBJ1-4; D unresolved. Looked up from germline, CDR1 is LNHDA and CDR2 is SQIVND (reference sequence). The V and J ends lost 10 bases and 4 bases respectively, with 13 bases between them. The CDR3 consists of 13 residues. The CDR3 here is CATSRENNEKLFF. The CDR3 region has the DNA TGTGCCACCTCGAGAGAAAATAATGAAAAACTGTTTTTT.

This clone appeared a single time. The J gene is TRBJ2-7, the V gene TRBV7-2; D perhaps matches TRBD1 (5 bases). Germline CDR1 reads SGHTA; CDR2 reads FQGNSA. The CDR3 consists of 13 residues. Trimming took off 3 bases at V and 12 bases at J, with 18 bases between the two ends. The CDR3 DNA reads TGTGCCAGCAGCTTGTTCGACAGTGATCAGCCGTACTTC. It encodes CASSLFDSDQPYF.

The chain uses TRBV27 and TRBJ1-1, with D uncertain. Germline lookup yields CDR1 MNHEY and CDR2 SMNVEV (reference sequence). The ends were cut back, 3 bases at V and 0 bases at J, with 14 bases in the middle. The CDR3 sequence is 16 residues long. In DNA, the CDR3 is TGTGCCAGCAGTTTTCTTGGGTCCCGAATGAACACTGAAGCTTTCTTT. This sequence encodes CASSFLGSRMNTEAFF.